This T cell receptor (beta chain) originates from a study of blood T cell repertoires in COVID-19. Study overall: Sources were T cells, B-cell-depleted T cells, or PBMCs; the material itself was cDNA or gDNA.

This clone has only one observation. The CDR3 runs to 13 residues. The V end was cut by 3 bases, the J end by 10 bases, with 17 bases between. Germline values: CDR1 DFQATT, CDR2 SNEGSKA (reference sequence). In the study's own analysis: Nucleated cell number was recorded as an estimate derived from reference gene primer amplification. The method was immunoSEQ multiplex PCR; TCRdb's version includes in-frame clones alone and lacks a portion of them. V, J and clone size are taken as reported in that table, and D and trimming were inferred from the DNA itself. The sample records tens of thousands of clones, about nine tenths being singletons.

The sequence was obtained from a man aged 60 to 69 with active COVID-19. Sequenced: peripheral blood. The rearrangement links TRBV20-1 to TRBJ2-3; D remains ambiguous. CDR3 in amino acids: CSASLPYLTAQYF. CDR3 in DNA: TGCAGTGCTAGTCTTCCCTACCTCACTGCGCAGTATTTT.